These T cell receptor beta chains were read from a single sample in a study of T cells expressing NK-cell markers. TCRdb reprocessed the 5' RACE reads and reports one entry per CDR3 protein, with no DNA. Listed are roughly 390,000 distinct CDR3 sequences; over 4% falls within the top ten. Sample: blood T cells: a sorted CD56 or NKG2C T cell subset, CD4+ or CD8+ T cells, or bulk PBMC T cells (not recorded which). The receptors derive from a man aged 18-70 years in good health. Both conserved end residues are part of each CDR3.

J,V,CDR3
TRBJ1-6,TRBV7-6,CASSHDVIPYNSPLHF
TRBJ1-6,TRBV6-1,CASRPSTPRGVIIPLHF
TRBJ2-3,TRBV20-1,CSAPNPTERTDTQYF
TRBJ2-2,TRBV27,CASSLGPVRELFF
TRBJ2-3,TRBV14,CASSREVNADTQYF
TRBJ2-2,TRBV2,CASRDWDRITGELFF
TRBJ1-5,TRBV12-3/TRBV12-4,CASKPGQGDNQPQHF
TRBJ2-1,TRBV12-3/TRBV12-4,CASSHAGGSYNEQFF
TRBJ2-7,TRBV12-3/TRBV12-4,CASSWGRPLYEQYF
TRBJ1-2,TRBV28,CASSLSSSILKDYGYTF
TRBJ1-5,TRBV12-3/TRBV12-4,CASSSRDSVNQPQHF
TRBJ1-1,TRBV18,CASSQTGPGTEAFF
TRBJ2-1,TRBV6-6,CACTQGAYNEQFF
TRBJ2-7,TRBV5-4,CASSLVDRGNEQYF